This TCR beta chain was identified in a study of blood T cell repertoires in COVID-19. There are 15 residues in the CDR3. Germline trimming cut 3 bases from V and 4 bases from J; bases unmatched to any gene: 5. Per the germline V gene, CDR1 is SGDLS and CDR2 is YYNGEE. Method: immunoSEQ multiplex PCR; TCRdb's copy keeps in-frame clones and lacks some. The table lists more than 400,000 clones, approximately 85% of them singletons. The rearrangement links TRBV9 to TRBJ2-3, with 10 nucleotides matching TRBD1. The specimen was peripheral blood. This receptor was taken from a human donor in a cohort sampled during active COVID-19. The CDR3, as DNA: TGTGCCAGCAGCGGCTGGACAGGGGGATCAGATACGCAGTATTTT. Translation gives CASSGWTGGSDTQYF.